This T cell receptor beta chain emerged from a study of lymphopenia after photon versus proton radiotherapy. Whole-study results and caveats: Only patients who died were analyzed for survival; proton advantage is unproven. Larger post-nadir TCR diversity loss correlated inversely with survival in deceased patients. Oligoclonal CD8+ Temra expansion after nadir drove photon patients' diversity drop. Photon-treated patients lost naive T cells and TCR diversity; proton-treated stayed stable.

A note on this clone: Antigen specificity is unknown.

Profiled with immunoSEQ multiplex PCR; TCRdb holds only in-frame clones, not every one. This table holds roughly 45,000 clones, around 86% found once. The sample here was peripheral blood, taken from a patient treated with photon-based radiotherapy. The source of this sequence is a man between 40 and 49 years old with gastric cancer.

This chain's CDR3 is CASSPLLSGNTIYF. DNA for the CDR3: TGTGCCAGCAGTCCACTCCTTTCTGGAAACACCATATATTTT. V gene TRBV27 combines with J gene TRBJ1-3; D gene ambiguous. The CDR3 loop spans 14 amino acids. Germline CDR1 is MNHEY and CDR2 is SMNVEV (reference sequence). Trimming left V 5 bases short and J 1 base short, with 9 bases between.